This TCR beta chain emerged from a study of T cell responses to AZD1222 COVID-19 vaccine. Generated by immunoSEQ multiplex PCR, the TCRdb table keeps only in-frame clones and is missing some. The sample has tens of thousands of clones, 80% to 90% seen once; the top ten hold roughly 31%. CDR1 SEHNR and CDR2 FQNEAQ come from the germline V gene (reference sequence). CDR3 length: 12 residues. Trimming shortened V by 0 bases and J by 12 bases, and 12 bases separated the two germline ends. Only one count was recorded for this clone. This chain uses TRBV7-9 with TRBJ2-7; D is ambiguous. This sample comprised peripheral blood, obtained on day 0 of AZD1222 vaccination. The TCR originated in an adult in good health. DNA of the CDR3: TGTGCCAGCAGCTTAGCGAACCTAGATAGGTACTTC. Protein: CASSLANLDRYF. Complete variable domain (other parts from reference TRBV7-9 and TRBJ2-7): DTGVSQNPRHKITKRGQNVTFRCDPISEHNRLYWYRQTLGQGPEFLTYFQNEAQLEKSRLLSDRFSAERPKGSFSTLEIQRTEQGDSAMYLCASSLANLDRYFGPGTRLTVT.